This note documents a single T cell receptor (beta chain) sequence. Its antigen is still unknown. Within one base of it there is no much larger clone, and no base qualities were kept. The entry originates in a study of beta chain features in type 1 diabetes (dated by TCRdb to the late 2010s). Looking at the study overall: Patients and healthy donors did not differ in mean age, gender distribution, total cell number or subset yield. Regulatory and stem cell-like memory subsets were obtained from only 8 patients and roughly 8 healthy donors, while naive and central memory subsets were obtained from all 30 or so donors. A total of around 100 million sorted cells were examined across all samples, and RNA yield correlated strongly with the number of cells per subset. The study compared TCRB repertoires of sorted circulating CD4+ T cell subsets between recently diagnosed type 1 diabetes patients and matched healthy donors.

V lost 5 bases and J lost 6 bases, and the count of bases not matched to a germline gene is 13. Sequences LGHNT (CDR1) and FRNRAP (CDR2) are obtained from the germline V gene. Taken from cysteine to phenylalanine, the CDR3 has 15 residues. Only the CDR3 DNA is retained, 45 bases long and in frame from the first base. From each donor, a single peripheral blood sample of around 120 mL on average was drawn into heparinised tubes. Using a panel that included CD45RO, CCR7, CD25, CD127, CD95 and CD27, naive, central memory, regulatory and stem cell-like memory CD4+ T cells were sorted on a BD FACSAria II. A purity above 95% was achieved for all sorted populations. Right away, PBMCs were isolated by Lymphoprep density gradient centrifugation and were stained directly, with no culture step. To minimize batch effects, samples were stained and sorted in pairs, one healthy donor with one patient per experiment.

All of the isolated RNA was reverse transcribed with the High Capacity cDNA Reverse Transcription Kit, so expressed TCRB transcripts were sequenced. Naive, central memory and regulatory T cell samples underwent deep immunoSEQ sequencing, averaging about 3.57 million total reads per sample. Sorted cells were lysed in RLT buffer and RNA was extracted with DNase-treated RNeasy Micro or Mini kits, depending on cell number. To prevent cross-contamination, each cell subset was processed individually, whereas patient and healthy donor samples were processed jointly. Using the immunoSEQ multiplex PCR, TCRB sequences were amplified from cDNA into 87-bp fragments spanning the CDR3 region. Sequencing of the amplicons was performed on the Illumina HiSeq platform. Regarding the original processing steps: Synthetic template baselines were used to correct PCR bias computationally, reads within Hamming distance 2 were collapsed, and singletons that could not be merged were discarded. Reads were aligned against IMGT to assign V, D and J genes, CDR3 length and insertions or deletions at six rearrangement sites. Within each subset, clonotype counts were normalized to sorted cell number, after which true diversity and Gini coefficients were computed with the tcR R package. The overlap coefficient, calculated on TCRB nucleotide sequences, was used to measure repertoire sharing. Out-of-frame TCRB sequences from naive cells were analyzed as a proxy for the pre-selection repertoire. TCRdb obtained this table from immuneACCESS and retained in-frame rearrangements with V and J assigned. These tables miss some clones; where compared with another copy, unresolved V genes account for less than half of the shortfall, and the remainder is unexplained. The V and J calls and clone size were taken over from that table, and D and trimming were inferred from the DNA. In this sample the table shows roughly 450,000 clones, about 14% of which occur a single time. Of the sample, approximately 0.035% falls within the top ten clones.

The investigation overall reported the following: Sequencing cDNA rather than genomic DNA could over-represent highly expressing activated cells, although activation and CD3 levels did not differ between groups. Because the HLA sub-analyses included only small numbers of individuals, any influence of HLA type on TCRB rearrangement was left unresolved. Naive, central memory and regulatory TCRB repertoires appeared to be more similar among patients than among healthy donors. Type 1 diabetes patients showed a moderate but significant shortening of TCRB CDR3 length in all four CD4+ subsets. Patients with type 1 diabetes made fewer insertions and deleted more nucleotides at VDJ recombination sites, implying thymic rearrangement abnormalities. Shorter templates might have been favored by PCR, but patient and control samples were amplified and corrected together, so both groups would have been affected equally by any skew.

This sequence was found in a man aged 25-45 years in good health. What was sequenced was naive CD4+ T cells from blood. The cell subset or site label of this sample denotes: true naive CD4+ T cells. The sequence links TRBV12-5 to TRBJ2-7; 7 of the junction bases match TRBD2. The DNA sequence reads TGTGCTAGTGGTCCCCCGGTGGCTAGCGGAGGCGAGCAGTACTTC. Translation gives CASGPPVASGGEQYF. This CDR3, with the reference TRBV12-5 and TRBJ2-7 proteins standing in past its ends, gives the full variable domain DARVTQTPRHKVTEMGQEVTMRCQPILGHNTVFWYRQTMMQGLELLAYFRNRAPLDDSGMPKDRFSAEMPDATLATLKIQPSEPRDSAVYFCASGPPVASGGEQYFGPGTRLTVT.